This T cell receptor (beta chain) was sequenced during a study of blood T cells in healthy people across ages. For the study at large: About one barcoded TCR beta cDNA was captured per two T cells. Notes on the study in general: Unsorted PBMCs prevented conclusive naive versus antigen-experienced comparison. Strong correlation existed between TCR beta diversity and naive T cell percentage.

Combining a sample-barcoded 5' primer with a J-beta primer mix, a second PCR ran for about 7 to 11 cycles. TCRdb re-derived calls from the 5' RACE reads in MiXCR, one entry per CDR3 protein. The repertoire includes over 1,200,000 distinct CDR3 sequences, 59% of them detected once, and 5.5% to 8% sits in the top ten. As for this clonotype: Its antigen remains unidentified.

CDR1 is MNHEY and CDR2 is SMNVEV in the germline V gene (reference sequence). Between the trimmed V and J ends, which lost 6 bases and 8 bases, there was a span of 14 bases. The CDR3 consists of 14 residues. The rearrangement links TRBV27 to TRBJ1-6; perhaps TRBD1 as D (6 bases). The sequence was obtained from a man aged 18 to 30 in good health. Sequencing used blood. DNA for the CDR3: TGTGCCAGCAGACGTCCGGGGGCGCATTCACCCCTCCACTTT. Encoded protein: CASRRPGAHSPLHF.